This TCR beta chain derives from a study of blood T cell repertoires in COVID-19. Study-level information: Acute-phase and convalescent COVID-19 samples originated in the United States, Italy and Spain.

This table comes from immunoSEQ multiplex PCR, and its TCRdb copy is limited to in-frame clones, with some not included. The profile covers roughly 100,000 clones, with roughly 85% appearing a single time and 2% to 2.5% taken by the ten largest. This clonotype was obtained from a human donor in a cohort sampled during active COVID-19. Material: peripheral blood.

The CDR3 bases are TGTGCCAGCAGCGGACAGGGGTACACTGAAGCTTTCTTT. Residues: CASSGQGYTEAFF. The rearrangement joins TRBV6-6 to TRBJ1-1, with TRBD1 matching 9 bases. CDR3 length: 13 residues. CDR1 is MNHNY and CDR2 is SVGAGI in the germline V gene (reference sequence). The V gene end was trimmed by 6 bases and the J gene end by 3 bases; junction bases not matched to a gene: 2.